This T cell receptor (beta chain) was sequenced during a study of blood T cell repertoires in COVID-19 (dated by TCRdb to the early 2020s). Notes on the research overall: The collaborator samples originated in the United States, Italy and Spain and spanned the acute and convalescent phases of COVID-19. The material from the prospective study consisted of cDNA or gDNA derived from T cells, B-cell-depleted T cells, or PBMCs. Sample metadata almost always included a de-identified subject ID, COVID-19 status, age in years and sex. Samples were obtained from the ongoing ImmuneRACE study (first 160 participants) and from about 1,300 subjects provided by 6 global collaborators. A freely available public database, intended as a resource for researchers studying the immune response to SARS-CoV-2, is where the repertoires were released. Deeply sampled blood TCRbeta repertoires from subjects exposed to, actively infected with, or recovered from COVID-19 were included in the dataset. Where available, HLA class I and class II types were taken from metadata supplied by the sample provider and were not determined by assay-based typing.

Clipping removes 4 bases from V and 3 bases from J, with 2 as the unmatched junction base count. Taken from cysteine to phenylalanine, the CDR3 has 14 residues. Only the CDR3 region is kept as DNA, spanning 42 bases read in frame from base 1. Looking up the germline V gene yields CDR1 SGDLS and CDR2 YYNGEE. TCRbeta CDR3 regions were amplified from genomic DNA by means of the immunoSEQ Assay, a bias-controlled multiplex PCR. The authors processed their data as follows. The number of nucleated cells in each sample was estimated by amplification of reference gene primers within the assay. To quantify the absolute abundance of each unique TCRbeta CDR3 rearrangement, sequence reads were collapsed and filtered. For each sample, productive Simpson clonality was calculated as the square root of Simpson's diversity index over productive rearrangements. TCRdb took over this immuneACCESS table, retaining in-frame rearrangements with V and J assigned. Such tables are incomplete; in checked studies, under half of the missing clones stem from an unresolved V gene, and the remainder is unexplained. V and J calls and clone size come straight from that table; D and trimming were deduced from the DNA. The table for this sample lists some 250,000 clones; roughly 85% of them were counted only once. Approximately 2% of the sample is in the top ten clones.

Study-wide conclusions, independent of this receptor: The amount of clinical and demographic metadata varied by source and participant and was provided uncurated.

In the prospective study, participants were roughly 18 to 89 years old, resided in 20 to 30 geographic areas of the United States, and were enrolled through a virtual design. Cohort assignment in the prospective study relied on participant-reported clinical history from a screening survey and a study questionnaire. Recovered participants in ImmuneRACE Cohort 3 were defined by two consecutive negative NP/OP PCR tests, clearance by a healthcare professional, or resolution of symptoms. Each participant in the prospective study had whole blood, serum and a nasopharyngeal or oropharyngeal swab collected by mobile phlebotomists. Over a roughly 2-month period, participants in the prospective study had the option of providing additional blood draws and questionnaires. Before DNA extraction, blood samples from the prospective study were shipped at room temperature or frozen. Comments on this clone: Its recognized antigen is unknown. Base qualities are missing; no much larger clone stands one base away.

Recombination connected TRBV9 to TRBJ2-2, with TRBD2 matching 8 junction bases. Sequenced sample: PBMCs or T cells enriched from blood (not recorded which). The TCR originated in a woman in her fifties or sixties who had recovered from COVID-19. The CDR3 has the sequence CASSPGGYTGELFF. The nucleotide sequence is TGTGCCAGCAGCCCGGGAGGGTACACCGGGGAGCTGTTTTTT.